The 29 T cell receptor beta chains below were found in one sample sequenced in a study of response to subunit inactivated influenza vaccine. MiXCR, run by TCRdb on the RT-PCR reads, gives a single entry per CDR3 protein. The profile shows around 580,000 distinct CDR3 sequences, 10% to 15% of them singletons. The sequenced sample was PBMCs from blood, obtained on the day of vaccination. The receptors shown here come from a man in his fifties who received an inactivated influenza vaccine.

This clonotype turned up a few times. In DNA form, the CDR3 reads TGTGCCAGCAGCTTAGGCGTGGAGGGCGATCCTGGAAACACCATATATTTT. It translates to CASSLGVEGDPGNTIYF. The chain employs TRBV7-9 and TRBJ1-3, with unresolved D. Per the germline V gene, CDR1 is SEHNR and CDR2 is FQNEAQ (reference sequence). The CDR3 contains 17 residues. Trimming cost V 1 base and J 2 bases, with 15 bases left between them.

The genes are TRBV7-9 and TRBJ2-2; no firm D call. This CDR3 is built from 15 residues. From germline, CDR1 is SEHNR and CDR2 FQNEAQ (reference sequence). Trimming pared 5 bases from V and 4 bases from J, leaving 14 bases between. CDR3 amino acids: CASSGVPRSTGELFF. Written as DNA, the CDR3 is TGTGCCAGCAGCGGAGTCCCGCGGAGCACCGGGGAGCTGTTTTTT.

The V call is TRBV11-1, the J call TRBJ2-1, with 9 bases that match TRBD2. CDR3 length equals 17 residues. Germline assignment: CDR1 SGHAT and CDR2 FQDESV (reference sequence). V gave up 2 bases and J gave up 0 bases; unmatched junction bases: 5. CDR3 sequence: CASSLKRGASSYNEQFF. Here the CDR3 DNA reads TGTGCCAGCAGCTTAAAGCGGGGGGCGAGCTCCTACAATGAGCAGTTCTTC.

DNA of the CDR3: TGTGCCATCACGGCGGGGGCGAACACAGATACGCAGTATTTT. As protein: CAITAGANTDTQYF. The rearrangement links TRBV10-3 to TRBJ2-3, with TRBD2 as a possible D gene (7 bases). The V gene lost 7 bases and the J gene lost 2 bases, with 13 bases spanning the gap. Germline values: CDR1 ENHRY, CDR2 SYGVKD. This CDR3 is built from 14 residues.

This clonotype was seen more than once but under ten times. This rearrangement joins TRBV5-1 to TRBJ2-1; TRBD2 matches 9 bases. The ends lost 4 bases at V and 0 bases at J; junction bases unmatched: 2. From germline, CDR1 is SGHRS and CDR2 YFSETQ. The CDR3 has 15 residues. As DNA, the CDR3 is TGCGCCAGCAGCATAGCGGGAGACTCCTACAATGAGCAGTTCTTC. The encoded protein is CASSIAGDSYNEQFF.

This clonotype was detected ten times or more. The chain recombines TRBV30 with TRBJ2-3; the D gene is possibly TRBD2 (6 bases). The CDR3 loop spans 14 amino acids. Germline V lookup: CDR1 GTSNPN, CDR2 SVGIG (reference sequence). Trimming pared 2 bases from V and 2 bases from J, leaving 11 bases between. The CDR3 DNA follows: TGTGCCTGGAGTTTCGGGACTGACACAGATACGCAGTATTTT. It codes for CAWSFGTDTDTQYF.

The rearrangement joins TRBV6-1 to TRBJ2-4; D remains ambiguous. The CDR3 length is 12 residues. Germline CDR1 is MNHNS and CDR2 is SASEGT. V gave up 2 bases and J gave up 6 bases, with 5 bases separating them. The CDR3, as DNA: TGTGCCAGCAGTGAACGGCTAAACATTCAGTACTTC. This codes for CASSERLNIQYF.

At least ten counts were recorded for this clonotype. J is TRBJ1-6 and V is TRBV5-1; unclear D gene. With 0 bases removed from V and 0 bases from J, the gap between germline ends came to 4 bases. The CDR3 consists of 15 residues. Germline V gene data show CDR1 as SGHRS and CDR2 as YFSETQ. CDR3 DNA sequence: TGCGCCAGCAGCTTGGACGGCTCCTATAATTCACCCCTCCACTTT. Translated, it gives CASSLDGSYNSPLHF.

V gene TRBV28 combines with J gene TRBJ1-1; TRBD1 aligns across 7 bases. The germline gives CDR1 MDHEN, CDR2 SYDVKM. The V gene end was trimmed by 7 bases and the J gene end by 1 base; junction bases not matched to a gene: 6. This CDR3 has 14 amino acids. Here the CDR3 reads CASTLHRGNTEAFF. CDR3 DNA sequence: TGTGCCAGCACGTTGCACAGGGGGAACACTGAAGCTTTCTTT. Together with reference TRBV28 and TRBJ1-1, the CDR3 gives the full variable domain: DVKVTQSSRYLVKRTGEKVFLECVQDMDHENMFWYRQDPGLGLRLIYFSYDVKMKEKGDIPEGYSVSREKKERFSLILESASTNQTSMYLCASTLHRGNTEAFFGQGTRLTVV.

This clonotype has more than one count but fewer than ten. The V and J genes are TRBV10-2 and TRBJ2-7, with D tentatively TRBD1 (6 bases). CDR3 size: 13 residues. Trimming removed 6 bases from V and 5 bases from J, with 14 bases in between. Germline CDR1 is WSHSY and CDR2 is SAAADI. The DNA of the CDR3 is TGCGCCAGCAGGAAACAGGGCTACCACGAGCAGTACTTC. As protein: CASRKQGYHEQYF.

This sequence joins TRBV4-2 and TRBJ2-7, with 7 bases lining up with TRBD2. V dropped 5 bases and J dropped 3; count of bases not matched to a gene: 7. The germline CDR1 and CDR2 sequences are LGHNA and YNFKEQ. This CDR3 has 14 amino acids. The CDR3 protein is CASSSEGGLYEQYF. The DNA of the CDR3 is TGTGCCAGCAGCTCAGAGGGAGGGCTCTACGAGCAGTACTTC.

This clonotype was observed many times. This sequence joins TRBV5-1 and TRBJ2-1; 12 bases match TRBD2. CDR1 and CDR2 (germline): SGHRS, YFSETQ. The CDR3 extends over 15 amino acids. Trimming cost V 6 bases and J 6 bases; bases outside gene matches: 7. The CDR3 sequence: CASTSSGGAFNEQFF. The CDR3 nucleotides read TGCGCCAGCACCTCTAGCGGGGGGGCCTTCAATGAGCAGTTCTTC.

This clonotype has a handful of counts. The chain joins TRBV5-1 to TRBJ2-2, with 7 positions matching TRBD1. V dropped 0 bases and J dropped 4; count of bases not matched to a gene: 6. Germline CDR1 reads SGHRS; CDR2 reads YFSETQ. This CDR3 region has 16 residues. The CDR3 is CASSLDQGDFTGELFF. In DNA, the CDR3 is TGCGCCAGCAGCTTGGATCAGGGGGATTTCACCGGGGAGCTGTTTTTT.

This clonotype has a handful of counts. The chain combines TRBV11-2 with TRBJ1-1; D call uncertain. With 1 base removed from V and 3 bases from J, the gap between germline ends came to 18 bases. This CDR3 contains 17 residues. Germline-derived CDR1 and CDR2 are SGHAT and FQNNGV. CDR3 nucleotide sequence: TGTGCCAGCAGCTTAGTATTTGTCCGGCGGGCGGACACTGAAGCTTTCTTT. It is translated as CASSLVFVRRADTEAFF.

This chain links TRBV6-1 with TRBJ1-1, with TRBD1 as a possible D gene (5 bases). V was cut by 7 bases and J by 0 bases, with 15 bases left in between. The germline CDR1 and CDR2 sequences are MNHNS and SASEGT. CDR3 size: 15 residues. The CDR3 DNA reads as TGTGCCAGCAATCTTTACGGGGGGGTGAACACTGAAGCTTTCTTT. Its translation: CASNLYGGVNTEAFF.

This clonotype was detected many times. The chain combines TRBV3-1 with TRBJ2-5; TRBD1 agrees at 7 bases. The CDR3 contains 14 residues. V shed 3 bases, J shed 1 base, and the junction held 2 bases outside the gene matches. Germline V CDR1 and CDR2: LGHDT, YNNKEL (reference sequence). CDR3 bases: TGTGCCAGCAGCCACAGGGGGAGCCAAGAGACCCAGTACTTC. Protein product: CASSHRGSQETQYF.

There are many counts of this clonotype. The chain recombines TRBV20-1 with TRBJ2-1; D unclear. CDR3 size: 13 residues. Germline lookup yields CDR1 DFQATT and CDR2 SNEGSKA (reference sequence). Trimming removed 3 bases from V and 5 bases from J, with 11 bases in between. CDR3 protein: CSASGLINNEQFF. The CDR3 coding sequence is TGCAGTGCTAGTGGGCTGATAAACAATGAGCAGTTCTTC.

This chain joins TRBV20-1 and TRBJ2-1; D unclear. V lost 6 bases to trimming and J lost 7 bases, with 10 bases between them. The CDR3 has 11 amino acids. CDR1 is DFQATT and CDR2 is SNEGSKA in the germline V gene (reference sequence). The CDR3 spells CSARRRNEQFF. The CDR3 DNA reads TGCAGTGCCCGAAGGCGAAATGAGCAGTTCTTC.

The rearrangement links TRBV20-1 to TRBJ2-7, with TRBD1 matching over 10 bases. Germline V CDR1 and CDR2: DFQATT, SNEGSKA (reference sequence). V lost 4 bases and J lost 3; bases outside the gene matches: 6. The CDR3 runs to 14 residues. The CDR3 DNA sequence: TGCAGTGCTATCCCCAGGACAGGGGGCTACGAGCAGTACTTC. It specifies CSAIPRTGGYEQYF.

The V gene is TRBV6-5, the J gene TRBJ2-3; D is unresolved. The CDR3 has 16 residues. The V gene lost 0 bases and the J gene lost 0 bases, with 10 bases spanning the gap. In germline, CDR1 is MNHEY, CDR2 SVGAGI. CDR3 bases: TGTGCCAGCAGTTACTCGATTTGGGCAAGCACAGATACGCAGTATTTT. Translated: CASSYSIWASTDTQYF.

The J gene is TRBJ2-1, the V gene TRBV5-1, with D maybe TRBD2 (6 bases). Trimming pared 3 bases from V and 0 bases from J, leaving 19 bases between. The germline V gene has CDR1 SGHRS and CDR2 YFSETQ. The CDR3 runs 18 residues. The CDR3 coding sequence is TGCGCCAGCAGCTCCTTGGGGCTAGCGATGAGCTCCTACAATGAGCAGTTCTTC. Translation gives CASSSLGLAMSSYNEQFF.

The chain carries TRBV4-3 and TRBJ1-2; 8 bases are a match to TRBD1. Trimming cost V 4 bases and J 8 bases; bases outside gene matches: 6. Germline V gives CDR1 LGHNA, CDR2 YSLEER. The CDR3 sequence is 13 residues long. Here the CDR3 reads CASSLQGAGGYTF. The CDR3 DNA sequence: TGCGCCAGCAGCCTCCAGGGGGCAGGAGGCTACACCTTC.

This clonotype was picked up many times. The chain uses TRBV6-2 or TRBV6-3 and TRBJ2-7; D possibly corresponds to TRBD1 (5 bases). V dropped 6 bases and J dropped 3 bases, with 12 bases sitting between them. The CDR3 consists of 13 residues. CDR1 is MNHEY, CDR2 SVGEGT, per germline. In DNA form, the CDR3 reads TGTGCCAGCAGCCGGACGGACATCTACGAGCAGTACTTC. Encoded protein: CASSRTDIYEQYF.

This clonotype was recorded many times. The V gene is TRBV12-3 or TRBV12-4, the J gene TRBJ2-1; 12 positions agree with TRBD2. V shed 3 bases and J 7 bases; nucleotides not matched to a gene: 1. This CDR3 has 14 amino acids. The CDR3 sequence is CASSFTSGRNEQFF. CDR3 in DNA: TGTGCCAGCAGTTTCACTAGCGGGAGGAATGAGCAGTTCTTC.

This clonotype was found many times. The gene calls are TRBV29-1 and TRBJ2-1; TRBD2 aligns across 7 bases. The V gene end was trimmed by 7 bases and the J gene end by 4 bases; junction bases not matched to a gene: 13. CDR1 and CDR2 from the germline V gene are SQVTM and ANQGSEA. This CDR3 spans 15 amino acids. CDR3 sequence reads: CSARGDYLGYNEQFF. CDR3 sequence (DNA): TGCAGCGCCCGGGGGGACTACCTCGGGTACAATGAGCAGTTCTTC.

V is TRBV14 and J is TRBJ2-3, with 9 nucleotides matching TRBD1. Germline V gene lookup returns CDR1 SGHDN and CDR2 FVKESK. V was clipped by 4 bases and J by 4 bases; unmatched bases: 6. The CDR3 loop spans 15 amino acids. DNA for the CDR3: TGTGCCAGCAGCCCCTGGACAGGGGTACCAGATACGCAGTATTTT. Its protein is CASSPWTGVPDTQYF. The entire variable domain, with the rest obtained from reference TRBV14 and TRBJ2-3, is as follows: EAGVTQFPSHSVIEKGQTVTLRCDPISGHDNLYWYRRVMGKEIKFLLHFVKESKQDESGMPNNRFLAERTGGTYSTLKVQPAELEDSGVYFCASSPWTGVPDTQYFGPGTRLTVL.

This chain uses TRBV29-1 with TRBJ2-3; D not resolved. Looked up from germline, CDR1 is SQVTM and CDR2 is ANQGSEA. This CDR3 comprises 12 residues. Trimming took off 5 bases at V and 3 bases at J, with 9 bases between the two ends. The CDR3 spells CSVTPVTDTQYF. CDR3 coding DNA: TGCAGCGTTACTCCAGTAACAGATACGCAGTATTTT.

There are many counts of this clonotype. The chain is built from TRBV11-2 and TRBJ2-7; D gene unclear. This CDR3 comprises 13 residues. Trimming took 3 bases from V and 1 from J, leaving 7 bases between them. The germline V gene has CDR1 SGHAT and CDR2 FQNNGV. For the CDR3, the DNA is TGTGCCAGCAGCTTCCACACATCCTACGAGCAGTACTTC. Residues: CASSFHTSYEQYF.

This chain connects TRBV15 to TRBJ2-3, with 12 bases aligning to TRBD2. This CDR3 comprises 18 residues. CDR1 is LNHNV and CDR2 is YYDKDF in the germline V gene (reference sequence). V shed 0 bases and J 2 bases; nucleotides not matched to a gene: 6. The CDR3 here is CATSRDLAGGRSTDTQYF. The DNA of the CDR3 is TGTGCCACCAGCAGAGATCTAGCGGGGGGGCGTTCCACAGATACGCAGTATTTT.